This is a list of T cell receptor beta chains from one sample in a study of blood T cell repertoires in COVID-19. Only in-frame clones appear in the TCRdb table, and some are missing; sequencing was by immunoSEQ multiplex PCR. The top ten clones hold under 3.5% of a sample with fewer than 200,000 clones, approximately 85% of them seen once. What was sequenced was peripheral blood. These receptors originate from a woman aged 80 or older with COVID-19, enrolled during active disease. CDR3s include the opening cysteine and the closing phenylalanine or tryptophan. The order of the fields is V gene, clone size, CDR3 protein. The listing skips clone size in some rows; elsewhere it reads once, few, many or a size class.

v_gene: TRBV7-2
abundance: -
CDR3aa: CASSSTAGALQETQYF

v_gene: TRBV3-1/TRBV3-2
abundance: -
CDR3aa: CASAPGQLYEQYF

v_gene: TRBV10-3
abundance: -
CDR3aa: CAISKQGNTEAFF

v_gene: TRBV5-1
abundance: -
CDR3aa: CASSPTSGSHNEQFF

v_gene: TRBV7-2
abundance: -
CDR3aa: CASSRRLAGGTRELFF

v_gene: TRBV28
abundance: -
CDR3aa: CASSAPGLAEETQYF

v_gene: TRBV2
abundance: few
CDR3aa: CASRRDSYFSPLHF

v_gene: TRBV28
abundance: -
CDR3aa: CASRISSGRASEQYF

v_gene: TRBV7-9
abundance: -
CDR3aa: CASSATITGNEQFF

v_gene: TRBV7-9
abundance: -
CDR3aa: CASSYQRQFETQYF

v_gene: TRBV18
abundance: -
CDR3aa: CASSSVTSGGSSTDTQYF

v_gene: TRBV5-5
abundance: -
CDR3aa: CASSLVIGGGYTF

v_gene: TRBV7-2
abundance: -
CDR3aa: CASSTGGLRSRTQYF

v_gene: TRBV11-3
abundance: -
CDR3aa: CASSPGLAGVNEQYF

v_gene: TRBV9
abundance: -
CDR3aa: CASSPTSGFSYEQYF

v_gene: TRBV2
abundance: -
CDR3aa: CASTDYPPPAFF

v_gene: TRBV7-9
abundance: -
CDR3aa: CASSLASVPNHEQYF

v_gene: TRBV6-5
abundance: -
CDR3aa: CASSSTGPFGELFF

v_gene: TRBV7-2
abundance: -
CDR3aa: CASSLPRGGLVMDTQYF

v_gene: TRBV18
abundance: -
CDR3aa: CASSPILTGDEAFF

v_gene: TRBV7-3
abundance: -
CDR3aa: CASSPTGVGANVLTF

v_gene: TRBV27
abundance: -
CDR3aa: CASSLTIGGLSSYEQYF

v_gene: TRBV14
abundance: -
CDR3aa: CASSQGAWEETQYF

v_gene: TRBV19
abundance: -
CDR3aa: CASSSRDRLSGYTF

v_gene: TRBV12-3/TRBV12-4
abundance: -
CDR3aa: CATAQGSSYEQYF

v_gene: TRBV11-2
abundance: -
CDR3aa: CASSLGDRPNGPQHF

v_gene: TRBV3-1/TRBV3-2
abundance: -
CDR3aa: CASSQAPLAADTQYF